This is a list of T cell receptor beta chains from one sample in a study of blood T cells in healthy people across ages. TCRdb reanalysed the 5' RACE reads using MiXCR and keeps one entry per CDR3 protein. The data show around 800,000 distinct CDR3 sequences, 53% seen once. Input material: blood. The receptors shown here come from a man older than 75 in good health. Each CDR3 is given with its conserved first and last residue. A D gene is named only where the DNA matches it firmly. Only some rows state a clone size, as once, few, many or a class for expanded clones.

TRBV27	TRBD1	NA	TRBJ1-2	CASSQRGRGYGYTF	TGTGCCAGCTCCCAAAGGGGGCGAGGCTATGGCTACACCTTC
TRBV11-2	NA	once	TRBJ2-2	CASSPRSGGDRKELFF	TGTGCCAGCAGCCCCCGTTCTGGCGGGGACCGTAAGGAGCTGTTTTTT
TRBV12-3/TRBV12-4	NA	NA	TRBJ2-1	CASSLPRGDNEQFF	TGTGCCAGCAGTTTGCCCAGGGGTGATAATGAGCAGTTCTTC
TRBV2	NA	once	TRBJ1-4	CASTRRLSNEKLFF	TGTGCCAGCACCAGGAGGCTCTCGAATGAAAAACTGTTTTTT
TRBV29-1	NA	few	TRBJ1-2	CSVLSNYGYTF	TGCAGCGTCTTATCTAACTATGGCTACACCTTC
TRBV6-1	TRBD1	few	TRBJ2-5	CATKGDRGHSRETQYF	TGTGCCACAAAGGGGGACAGGGGGCACTCAAGGGAGACCCAGTACTTC
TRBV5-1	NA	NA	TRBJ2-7	CASSLGLDGEQYF	TGCGCCAGCAGCTTGGGACTAGACGGCGAGCAGTACTTC
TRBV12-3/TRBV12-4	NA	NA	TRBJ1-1	CASSPNLGRGTEAFF	TGTGCCAGCAGTCCCAACCTGGGGCGGGGCACTGAAGCTTTCTTT
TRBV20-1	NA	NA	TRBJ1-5	CSASGDGNQPQHF	TGCAGTGCCTCGGGGGACGGCAATCAGCCCCAGCATTTT
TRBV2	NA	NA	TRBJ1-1	CASRMGVEAFF	TGTGCCAGCAGAATGGGTGTTGAAGCTTTCTTT
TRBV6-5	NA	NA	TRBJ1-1	CASSSTSGNTEAFF	TGTGCCAGCAGTTCCACGTCTGGAAACACTGAAGCTTTCTTT
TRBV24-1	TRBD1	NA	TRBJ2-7	CATSEDGQGVNEQYF	TGTGCCACCAGTGAGGATGGACAGGGGGTCAACGAGCAGTACTTC
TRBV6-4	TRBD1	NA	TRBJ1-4	CASRGQGGEKLFF	TGTGCCAGCAGGGGACAGGGTGGCGAAAAACTGTTTTTT
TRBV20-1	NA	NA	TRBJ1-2	CSALPIEGYGYTF	TGCAGTGCTCTTCCGATAGAGGGCTATGGCTACACCTTC
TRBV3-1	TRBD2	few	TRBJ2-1	CASSSDSGTSFINEQFF	TGTGCCAGCAGCTCAGACTCCGGGACTAGCTTCATCAATGAGCAGTTCTTC
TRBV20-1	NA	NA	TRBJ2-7	CSAREGRVPYEQYF	TGCAGTGCTAGAGAGGGTCGGGTACCCTACGAGCAGTACTTC
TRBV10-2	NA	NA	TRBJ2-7	CASSELAGPHSYEQYF	TGCGCCAGCAGTGAGTTGGCAGGCCCCCATTCCTACGAGCAGTACTTC
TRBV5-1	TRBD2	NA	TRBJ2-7	CACSQTSGGYEQYF	TGCGCCTGCAGCCAAACTAGCGGGGGCTACGAGCAGTACTTC
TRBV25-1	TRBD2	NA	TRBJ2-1	CASSENLGLAGLNEQFF	TGTGCCAGCAGTGAAAACCTGGGACTAGCGGGACTCAATGAGCAGTTCTTC
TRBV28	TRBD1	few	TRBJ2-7	CASSFPQTGAHEQYF	TGTGCCAGCAGTTTCCCCCAGACAGGGGCCCACGAGCAGTACTTC
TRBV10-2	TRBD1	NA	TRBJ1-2	CASSQGQLYYGYTF	TGCGCCAGCAGCCAGGGACAGCTATACTATGGCTACACCTTC
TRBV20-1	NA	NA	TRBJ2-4	CSARRIAVGEQYF	TGCAGTGCTAGACGGATCGCCGTGGGGGAGCAGTACTTC
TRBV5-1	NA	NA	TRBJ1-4	CASSTGQPTNEKLFF	TGCGCCAGCAGCACCGGACAACCAACTAATGAAAAACTGTTTTTT
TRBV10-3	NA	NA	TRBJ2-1	CTISSGYNEQFF	TGTACCATCAGTTCTGGTTACAATGAGCAGTTCTTC
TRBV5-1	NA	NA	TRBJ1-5	CASSFEGNQPQHF	TGCGCCAGCAGCTTCGAGGGTAATCAGCCCCAGCATTTT
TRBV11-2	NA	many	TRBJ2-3	CASSLVPQGGSLPTDTQYF	TGTGCCAGCAGCTTAGTCCCCCAGGGGGGGAGCCTCCCCACAGATACGCAGTATTTT
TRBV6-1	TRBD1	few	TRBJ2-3	CASSVGQAFHRYAYF	TGTGCCAGCAGTGTCGGACAGGCTTTCCACAGATACGCGTATTTT
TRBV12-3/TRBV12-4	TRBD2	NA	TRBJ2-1	CASSSTSGNLNEQFF	TGTGCCAGCAGCTCGACTAGCGGGAATTTAAATGAGCAGTTCTTC
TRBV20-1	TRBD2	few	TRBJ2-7	CSAPTSGNSYEQYF	TGCAGTGCTCCGACTAGCGGCAACTCCTACGAGCAGTACTTC
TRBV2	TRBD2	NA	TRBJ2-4	CASRPGLAGVGRAKNIQYF	TGTGCCAGCAGGCCGGGACTAGCGGGAGTCGGGAGGGCCAAAAACATTCAGTACTTC
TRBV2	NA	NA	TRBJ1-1	CASSDQGPSSEAFF	TGTGCCAGCAGTGACCAGGGGCCCAGCTCTGAAGCTTTCTTT
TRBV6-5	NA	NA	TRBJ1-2	CASSYLRGGPGYTF	TGTGCCAGCAGTTACTTACGGGGAGGGCCGGGCTACACCTTC
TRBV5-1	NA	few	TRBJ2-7	CASSDQGDFPYEQYF	TGCGCCAGCAGCGATCAGGGGGACTTCCCCTACGAGCAGTACTTC
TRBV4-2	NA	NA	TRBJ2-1	CASSQREQTNEQFF	TGTGCCAGCAGCCAAAGGGAACAAACCAATGAGCAGTTCTTC
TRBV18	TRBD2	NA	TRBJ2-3	CASTSLAGSTDTQYF	TGTGCCAGCACCAGTCTAGCGGGAAGCACAGATACGCAGTATTTT
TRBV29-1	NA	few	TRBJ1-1	CSVETGTGNTEAFF	TGCAGCGTTGAAACCGGGACGGGGAACACTGAAGCTTTCTTT
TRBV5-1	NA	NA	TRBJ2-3	CASSLKASGATDTQYF	TGCGCCAGCAGCTTGAAGGCCTCCGGGGCCACAGATACGCAGTATTTT
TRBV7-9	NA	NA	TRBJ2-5	CASSLNDRGGGETQYF	TGTGCCAGCAGCCTGAATGACAGGGGAGGGGGAGAGACCCAGTACTTC
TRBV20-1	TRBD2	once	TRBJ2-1	CSAAGLAGGLAYNEQFF	TGCAGTGCTGCTGGACTAGCGGGAGGCCTCGCCTACAATGAGCAGTTCTTC
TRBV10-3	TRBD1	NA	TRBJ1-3	CAISGDSFGNTIYF	TGTGCCATCAGTGGGGACAGTTTTGGAAACACCATATATTTT
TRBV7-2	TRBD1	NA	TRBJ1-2	CASSLAGGTVDYGYTF	TGTGCCAGCAGCTTAGCCGGCGGGACAGTGGACTATGGCTACACCTTC
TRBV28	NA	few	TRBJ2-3	CASSSNRYPTDTQYF	TGTGCCAGCAGTTCAAATCGTTATCCCACAGATACGCAGTATTTT
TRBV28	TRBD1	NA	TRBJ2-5	CASSLNRQGERETQYF	TGTGCCAGCAGTTTAAACCGACAGGGTGAACGGGAGACCCAGTACTTC
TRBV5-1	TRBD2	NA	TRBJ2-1	CASSVWTSGRGGTHERFF	TGCGCCAGCAGCGTTTGGACTAGCGGGAGGGGAGGTACGCATGAGCGGTTCTTC
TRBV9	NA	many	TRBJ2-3	CASGWGSTDTQYF	TGTGCCAGCGGTTGGGGGAGCACAGATACGCAGTATTTT